This entry describes one T cell receptor (beta chain). The antigen is not known. This sample was taken from a study of OX40 agonist ivuxolimab in advanced cancers. General study results and limits: CD8+ T cells were the subset that, on average, had more expanded clones than CD4+. Also present in some nonresponders was a low level of normalized T-cell clonal expansion. Antigen specificity of clonally expanded peripheral T cells was not established.

TCRdb's copy holds only in-frame clones and misses some; the assay was immunoSEQ multiplex PCR. The sample holds tens of thousands of clones; about 70% are singletons and the top ten take less than 20%. Source: CD4+ or CD8+ T cells sorted from blood, taken in a trial of the OX40 agonist ivuxolimab. The sequence came from an adult with an advanced solid tumor such as melanoma, head and neck, liver or kidney cancer.

The CDR3 sequence is CASSPGLRGTDTQYF. CDR3 nucleotides: TGTGCCAGCAGTCCGGGGCTTCGAGGGACAGATACGCAGTATTTT. The chain has TRBV2 and TRBJ2-3, with D possibly called TRBD1 or TRBD2 (5 bases each). Germline CDR1 reads SNHLY; CDR2 reads FYNNEI. The CDR3 totals 15 residues. Trimming shortened V by 5 bases and J by 3 bases, and 15 bases separated the two germline ends. Together with reference TRBV2 and TRBJ2-3, the CDR3 gives the full variable domain: EPEVTQTPSHQVTQMGQEVILRCVPISNHLYFYWYRQILGQKVEFLVSFYNNEISEKSEIFDDQFSVERPDGSNFTLKIRSTKLEDSAMYFCASSPGLRGTDTQYFGPGTRLTVL.